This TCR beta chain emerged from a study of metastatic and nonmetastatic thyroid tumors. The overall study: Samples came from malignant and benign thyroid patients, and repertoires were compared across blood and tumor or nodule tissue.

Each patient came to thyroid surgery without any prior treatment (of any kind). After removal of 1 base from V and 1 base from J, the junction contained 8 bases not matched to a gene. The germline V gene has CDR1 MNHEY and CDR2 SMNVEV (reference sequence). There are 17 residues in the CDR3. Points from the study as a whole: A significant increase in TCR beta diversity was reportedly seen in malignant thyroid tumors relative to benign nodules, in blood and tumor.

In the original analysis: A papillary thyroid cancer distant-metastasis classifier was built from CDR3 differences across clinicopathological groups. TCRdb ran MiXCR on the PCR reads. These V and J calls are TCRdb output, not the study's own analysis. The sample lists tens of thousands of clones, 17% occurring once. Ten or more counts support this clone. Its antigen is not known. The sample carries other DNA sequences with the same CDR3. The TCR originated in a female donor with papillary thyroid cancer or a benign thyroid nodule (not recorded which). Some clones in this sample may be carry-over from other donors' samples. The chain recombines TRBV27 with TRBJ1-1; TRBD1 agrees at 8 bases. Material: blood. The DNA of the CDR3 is TGTGCCAGCAGTTTATTTTCCTTGGGACAGGAGAACACTGAAGCTTTCTTT. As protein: CASSLFSLGQENTEAFF.